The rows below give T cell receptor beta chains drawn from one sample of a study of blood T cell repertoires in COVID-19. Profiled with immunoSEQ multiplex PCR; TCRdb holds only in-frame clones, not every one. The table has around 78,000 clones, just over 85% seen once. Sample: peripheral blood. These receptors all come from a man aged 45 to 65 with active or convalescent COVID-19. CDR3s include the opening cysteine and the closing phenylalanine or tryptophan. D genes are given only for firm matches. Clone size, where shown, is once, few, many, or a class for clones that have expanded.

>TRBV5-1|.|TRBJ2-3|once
CARPGDVVADTQYF
TGCGCCAGGCCGGGAGATGTGGTCGCAGATACGCAGTATTTT
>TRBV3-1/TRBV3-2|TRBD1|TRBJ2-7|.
CASSQEWTGSYEQYF
TGTGCCAGCAGCCAAGAGTGGACAGGGTCCTACGAGCAGTACTTC
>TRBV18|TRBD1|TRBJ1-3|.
CASSRPGTGLGNTIYF
TGTGCCAGCTCACGACCCGGGACAGGGCTTGGAAACACCATATATTTT
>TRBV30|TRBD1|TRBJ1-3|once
CACPGGSGNTIYF
TGTGCCTGTCCAGGGGGCTCTGGAAACACCATATATTTT
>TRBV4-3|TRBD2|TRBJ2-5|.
CASSQVYSGGALQETQYF
TGCGCCAGCAGCCAAGTTTATAGCGGGGGGGCCCTCCAAGAGACCCAGTACTTC
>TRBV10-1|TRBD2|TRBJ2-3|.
CAERGLASDTQYF
TGCGCCGAGAGGGGACTAGCGAGTGATACGCAGTATTTT
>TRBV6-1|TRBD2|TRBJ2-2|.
CASSEIAGVPGELFF
TGTGCCAGCAGTGAAATAGCGGGAGTCCCCGGGGAGCTGTTTTTT
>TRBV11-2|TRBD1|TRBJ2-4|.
CASSLTGGGEDIQYF
TGTGCCAGCAGCCTGACAGGGGGTGGAGAGGACATTCAGTACTTC
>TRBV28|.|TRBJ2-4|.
CASSTRITGTIAKNIQYF
TGTGCCAGCAGTACAAGGATTACAGGGACCATAGCCAAAAACATTCAGTACTTC
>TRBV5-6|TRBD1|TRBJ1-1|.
CASSLPGGQTEAFF
TGTGCCAGCAGCTTGCCAGGGGGTCAGACTGAAGCTTTCTTT
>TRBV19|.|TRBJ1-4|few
CASSIPGYRTNEKLFF
TGTGCCAGTAGTATCCCAGGGTATAGAACTAATGAAAAACTGTTTTTT
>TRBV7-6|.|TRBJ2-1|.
CASSLDTEQFF
TGTGCCAGCAGCTTAGACACTGAGCAGTTCTTC
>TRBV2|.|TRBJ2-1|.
CASSLREGGRYNEQFF
TGTGCCAGCAGCCTGAGGGAGGGGGGCCGGTACAATGAGCAGTTCTTC
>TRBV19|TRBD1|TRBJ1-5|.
CASSRDREGQPQHF
TGTGCCAGTAGCCGGGACAGGGAGGGTCAGCCCCAGCATTTT
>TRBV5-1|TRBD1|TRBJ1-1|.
CASSLGGQGHTEAFF
TGCGCCAGCAGCTTGGGGGGACAGGGCCACACTGAAGCTTTCTTT
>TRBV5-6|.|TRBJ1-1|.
CASSLYATGEAFF
TGTGCCAGCAGCTTGTATGCGACGGGTGAAGCTTTCTTT
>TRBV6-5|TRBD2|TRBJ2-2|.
CASRTTSGDTGELFF
TGTGCCAGCAGGACTACTAGCGGAGACACCGGGGAGCTGTTTTTT
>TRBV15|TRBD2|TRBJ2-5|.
CATRDYAHQETQYF
TGTGCCACCCGGGACTATGCCCACCAAGAGACCCAGTACTTC
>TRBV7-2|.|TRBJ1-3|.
CASSLSAGGSGNTIYF
TGTGCCAGCAGCCTATCGGCCGGGGGCTCTGGAAACACCATATATTTT
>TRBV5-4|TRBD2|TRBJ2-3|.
CASSRGVGAGTDTQYF
TGTGCCAGCAGCCGGGGGGTTGGAGCGGGCACAGATACGCAGTATTTT
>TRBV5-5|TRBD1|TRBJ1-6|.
CASSSPWDSPNSPLHF
TGTGCCAGCAGCTCCCCGTGGGACAGCCCAAATTCACCCCTCCACTTT
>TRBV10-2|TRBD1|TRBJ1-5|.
CASGPSGQSNQPQHF
TGCGCCAGCGGACCATCGGGACAGTCTAATCAGCCCCAGCATTTT
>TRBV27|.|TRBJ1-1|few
CASSRTMNTEAFF
TGTGCCAGCAGCAGGACAATGAACACTGAAGCTTTCTTT
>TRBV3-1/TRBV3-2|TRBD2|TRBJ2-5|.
CASSQGRLAGGRETQYF
TGTGCCAGCAGCCAAGGAAGACTAGCGGGAGGTAGAGAGACCCAGTACTTC